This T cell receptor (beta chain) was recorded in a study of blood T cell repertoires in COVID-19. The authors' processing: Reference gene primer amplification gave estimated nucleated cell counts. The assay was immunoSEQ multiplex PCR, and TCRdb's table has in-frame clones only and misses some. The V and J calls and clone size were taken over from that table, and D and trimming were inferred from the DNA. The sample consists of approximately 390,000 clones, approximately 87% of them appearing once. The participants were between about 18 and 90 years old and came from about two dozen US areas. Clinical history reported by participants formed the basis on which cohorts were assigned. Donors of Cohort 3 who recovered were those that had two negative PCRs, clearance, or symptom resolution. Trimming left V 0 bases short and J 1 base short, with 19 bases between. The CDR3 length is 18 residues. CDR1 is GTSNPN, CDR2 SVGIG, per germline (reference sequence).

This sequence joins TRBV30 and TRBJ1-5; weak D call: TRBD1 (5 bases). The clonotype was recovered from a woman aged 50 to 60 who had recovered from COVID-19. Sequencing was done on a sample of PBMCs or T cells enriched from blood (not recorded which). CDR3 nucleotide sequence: TGTGCCTGGAGTGTACAACGATCGGAGGGACCGAGCAATCAGCCCCAGCATTTT. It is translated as CAWSVQRSEGPSNQPQHF.